What follows is one TCR beta chain and its context. The protocol was immunoSEQ multiplex PCR, while the TCRdb copy is restricted to in-frame clones and leaves out a portion. Among more than 85,000 clones listed, about nine tenths were seen once. The sample originates from a study of blood T cell repertoires in COVID-19. Looking at the study overall: Specimens from acute and convalescent COVID-19 originated in the United States, Italy and Spain.

This TCR came from a woman aged 70 to 79 with acute or convalescent COVID-19. The sequenced sample was peripheral blood.

CDR3 protein: CASQTGFTGELFF. The CDR3 DNA reads TGTGCCAGCCAGACAGGGTTCACCGGGGAGCTGTTTTTT. The chain links TRBV2 to TRBJ2-2; TRBD1 matches at 7 bases. The CDR3 is 13 amino acids. In germline, CDR1 is SNHLY, CDR2 FYNNEI. V lost 8 bases, J lost 4 bases, and 4 bases stayed unmatched.